This entry lists 13 T cell receptor beta chains sequenced from one sample in a study of OX40 agonist ivuxolimab in advanced cancers. Sequenced by immunoSEQ multiplex PCR; TCRdb stores in-frame clones only, minus some. The sample carries roughly 95,000 clones, approximately 90% recorded once. Sequenced material: CD4+ or CD8+ T cells sorted from blood, taken in a trial of the OX40 agonist ivuxolimab. These receptors were collected from an adult with an advanced solid tumor such as melanoma, head and neck, liver or kidney cancer.

V and J are TRBV4-2 and TRBJ2-7, with TRBD2 identical over 14 bases. J lost 0 bases, V lost 1 base, and 5 bases had no gene match. Germline V gene lookup returns CDR1 LGHNA and CDR2 YNFKEQ. The CDR3 loop spans 18 amino acids. CDR3 nucleotide sequence: TGTGCCAGCAGCCAAGGACTAGCGGGAGGGCCGAACTCCTACGAGCAGTACTTC. It specifies CASSQGLAGGPNSYEQYF.

The V gene is TRBV5-1, the J gene TRBJ2-3; 7 nucleotides line up with TRBD1. Germline V gene data show CDR1 as SGHRS and CDR2 as YFSETQ. V shed 4 bases, J shed 4 bases, and the junction held 15 bases outside the gene matches. The CDR3 is made up of 17 amino acids. CDR3 bases: TGCGCCAGCAGCCTGTTACAAAATCCAGGGGGAGCAGATACGCAGTATTTT. Protein: CASSLLQNPGGADTQYF.

The chain combines TRBV19 with TRBJ2-7, with D possibly TRBD2 on 5 matching bases. Germline assignment: CDR1 LNHDA and CDR2 SQIVND (reference sequence). The length of the CDR3 is 13 residues. The V end was cut by 3 bases, the J end by 7 bases, with 13 bases between. This CDR3 is CASSMEVGREQYF. In nucleotides, the CDR3 is TGTGCCAGTAGTATGGAGGTGGGCCGGGAGCAGTACTTC.

The chain uses TRBV18 and TRBJ2-7; D is tentatively TRBD1 or TRBD2 (5 bases each). The CDR3 consists of 13 residues. V lost 5 bases to trimming and J lost 2 bases, with 10 bases between them. Germline V CDR1 and CDR2: KGHSH, LQKENI. The CDR3 reads CASSEGTTYEQYF. The CDR3 nucleotides are TGTGCCAGCTCAGAGGGGACCACCTACGAGCAGTACTTC.

This clone was counted a few times. This chain uses TRBV6-5 with TRBJ1-4; D not resolved. The CDR3 length is 14 residues. The V gene lost 8 bases and the J gene lost 5 bases, with 15 bases spanning the gap. Looked up from germline, CDR1 is MNHEY and CDR2 is SVGAGI. DNA of the CDR3: TGTGCCAGCCGGCCAATCACCTTAAATGAAAAACTGTTTTTT. Its protein is CASRPITLNEKLFF.

The chain couples TRBV5-1 to TRBJ1-1; TRBD1 might be the D (6 bases). The CDR3 has 14 residues. The V gene's germline CDR1 is SGHRS and CDR2 YFSETQ. V was clipped by 4 bases and J by 4 bases, with 14 bases between them. The CDR3: CASSRQDWGTEAFF. The DNA of the CDR3 is TGCGCCAGCAGCCGACAGGACTGGGGCACTGAAGCTTTCTTT.

The chain carries TRBV5-1 and TRBJ2-1, with D tentatively TRBD1 (6 bases). V lost 3 bases and J 12 bases, leaving 13 bases between the germline ends. CDR1 and CDR2 from the germline V gene are SGHRS and YFSETQ. The length of the CDR3 is 12 residues. The CDR3 loop is CASSSDRSVQFF. For the CDR3, the DNA is TGCGCCAGCAGCTCCGACAGGTCGGTGCAGTTCTTC.

This rearrangement joins TRBV18 to TRBJ2-3, with D unclear. V dropped 3 bases and J dropped 0 bases, with 10 bases sitting between them. Germline CDR1 KGHSH, CDR2 LQKENI. The length of the CDR3 is 15 residues. DNA of the CDR3: TGTGCCAGCTCACCCCTAAGGTCTAGCACAGATACGCAGTATTTT. Amino acid sequence: CASSPLRSSTDTQYF.

V usage is TRBV11-3 and J usage is TRBJ2-3; TRBD2 might be the D (5 bases). The CDR3 contains 15 residues. CDR1 and CDR2 from the germline V gene are SGHNT and YENEEA. Trimming took 3 bases from V and 0 from J, leaving 10 bases between them. CDR3 sequence reads: CASSFASPSTDTQYF. The CDR3 bases are TGTGCCAGCAGCTTTGCTAGCCCAAGCACAGATACGCAGTATTTT.

V gene TRBV2 combines with J gene TRBJ1-6; D gene unclear. Germline CDR1 reads SNHLY; CDR2 reads FYNNEI. Trimming took 6 bases from V and 9 from J, leaving 9 bases between them. The length of the CDR3 is 12 residues. DNA for the CDR3: TGTGCCAGCAGGGGAACTGGTTCACCCCTCCACTTT. It specifies CASRGTGSPLHF. Supplemented by reference TRBV2 and TRBJ1-6, the full variable domain reads EPEVTQTPSHQVTQMGQEVILRCVPISNHLYFYWYRQILGQKVEFLVSFYNNEISEKSEIFDDQFSVERPDGSNFTLKIRSTKLEDSAMYFCASRGTGSPLHFGNGTRLTVT.

This clone occurred once. The rearrangement joins TRBV6-6 to TRBJ2-5; D is ambiguous. The ends were cut back, 2 bases at V and 6 bases at J, with 13 bases in the middle. Germline CDR1 and CDR2: MNHNY and SVGAGI (reference sequence). The CDR3 has 14 residues. The CDR3 coding sequence is TGTGCCAGCAGTTACGGTTCTAGTTCGAAGACCCAGTACTTC. The encoded protein is CASSYGSSSKTQYF.

The rearrangement links TRBV6-5 to TRBJ2-6; the D is unclear. Germline CDR1 and CDR2: MNHEY and SVGAGI. The CDR3 is made up of 15 amino acids. V was shortened by 8 bases and J by 2 bases, with 13 bases between the two germline ends. The DNA for the CDR3 is TGTGCCAGCGGGGTTCTTGGGGCTGGGGCCAACGTCCTGACTTTC. It yields the protein CASGVLGAGANVLTF.

CDR3 DNA: TGTGCCAGCAGCTTGGTAGCGGGAGGGGGAACCGGGGAGCTGTTTTTT. Protein product: CASSLVAGGGTGELFF. The V gene is TRBV5-5, the J gene TRBJ2-2; 11 nucleotides agree with TRBD2. This CDR3 spans 16 amino acids. V lost 0 bases, J lost 5 bases, and 3 bases stayed unmatched. CDR1 and CDR2 (germline): SGHKS, YYEKEE (reference sequence).